The 11 T cell receptor beta chains below were found in one sample sequenced in a study of T-cell memory formation after mild COVID-19 (dated by TCRdb to about 2021). Receptor libraries were prepared by 5' RACE. This sample was sequenced with an Illumina NovaSeq 6000. Clones were called with MiXCR by TCRdb after fastp trimmed the public reads at Q25, and only in-frame beta chains were retained. Identical CDR3 proteins give one entry, which carries the most common genes and DNA. Counted in this sample were approximately 570,000 distinct CDR3 sequences; about a sixth of them appeared once. Together, the top ten hold about 12% of the sample. Sequencing used PBMCs or a T cell subset sorted from them (not recorded which). These receptors all come from an adult woman who had mild COVID-19 (a few samples of this study predate the infection). The sample titles of this study are shuffled in the database, so cell type and time point are left out; the donor was told from shared clones.

This chain connects TRBV20-1 to TRBJ2-2, with D perhaps TRBD1 (6 bases). The V gene's germline CDR1 is DFQATT and CDR2 SNEGSKA (reference sequence). The CDR3 has 12 residues. CDR3 residues: CSQGTNTGELFF. The CDR3 DNA reads as TGCAGCCAGGGGACGAACACCGGGGAGCTGTTTTTT.

The CDR3 reads CATSALAGGLDTQYF. The CDR3 DNA is TGTGCCACCAGTGCACTAGCGGGAGGGTTAGATACGCAGTATTTT. The chain carries TRBV24-1 and TRBJ2-3; 13 bases match TRBD2. This CDR3 contains 15 residues. The J segment lost 5 bases and the V segment lost 5 bases, leaving 3 bases of the junction unmatched. The germline gives CDR1 KGHDR, CDR2 SFDVKD.

This clonotype was seen at least ten times. This chain links TRBV19 with TRBJ2-3; TRBD2 matches 10 bases. The CDR3 is made up of 15 amino acids. With 5 bases clipped from V and 2 bases from J, the junction kept 4 bases outside the gene matches. CDR1 is LNHDA, CDR2 SQIVND, per germline (reference sequence). CDR3 DNA sequence: TGTGCCAGTAGTTCGCTAGCGGGAGCCACAGATACGCAGTATTTT. It codes for CASSSLAGATDTQYF.

The chain couples TRBV11-2 to TRBJ2-2, with 8 bases that match TRBD1. CDR1 and CDR2 from the germline V gene are SGHAT and FQNNGV. The CDR3 totals 15 residues. The J segment lost 1 base and the V segment lost 7 bases, leaving 5 bases of the junction unmatched. In DNA, the CDR3 is TGTGCCAGCACTGAGGACAGGGTGAACACCGGGGAGCTGTTTTTT. Its translation: CASTEDRVNTGELFF.

CDR3 loop: CASSYGGVETQYF. CDR3 DNA sequence: TGTGCCAGCAGCTACGGGGGGGTGGAGACCCAGTACTTC. V gene TRBV7-9 combines with J gene TRBJ2-5; 8 bases align to TRBD2. Trimming took 4 bases from V and 5 from J; bases not matched to a gene: 3. The CDR3 has 13 residues. CDR1 SEHNR and CDR2 FQNEAQ come from the germline V gene (reference sequence).

The chain uses TRBV7-9 and TRBJ2-1; D is undetermined. This CDR3 is built from 16 residues. Germline V CDR1 and CDR2: SEHNR, FQNEAQ (reference sequence). Trimming took off 0 bases at V and 8 bases at J, with 17 bases between the two ends. CDR3 coding DNA: TGTGCCAGCAGCTTAGCGTGGCGAGGAGCCCCCCATGAGCAGTTCTTC. This codes for CASSLAWRGAPHEQFF.

This clonotype has more than one count but fewer than ten. This sequence joins TRBV21-1 and TRBJ2-6; the table's TRBD1 call for D was not verified on the DNA. TRBV21-1 is a pseudogene locus. The CDR3 is 18 amino acids. The CDR3 region is CASSKAGQGDPGANVLTF. CDR3 DNA: TGTGCCAGCAGCAAAGCGGGACAGGGAGACCCTGGGGCCAACGTCCTGACTTTC.

The rearrangement uses TRBV6-2 or TRBV6-3 and TRBJ2-1, with D unresolved. CDR3 length: 14 amino acids. Germline V CDR1 and CDR2: MNHEY, SVGEGT. The V end was cut by 2 bases, the J end by 4 bases, with 9 bases between. The CDR3 DNA reads as TGTGCCAGCAGTTACAGGGCCCTTTACAATGAGCAGTTCTTC. This encodes CASSYRALYNEQFF.

The sample holds many counts of this clonotype. The chain recombines TRBV15 with TRBJ2-7; TRBD1 matches 11 bases. In germline, CDR1 is LNHNV, CDR2 YYDKDF (reference sequence). With 2 bases clipped from V and 6 bases from J, the junction kept 6 bases outside the gene matches. The CDR3 loop spans 15 amino acids. The CDR3 coding sequence is TGTGCCACCAGCAGAAACCGGGACAGGGGGGCCGAGCAGTACTTC. Its translation: CATSRNRDRGAEQYF.

This clonotype turned up a few times. The rearrangement joins TRBV4-1 to TRBJ2-1, with unresolved D. The CDR3 is made up of 15 amino acids. Germline CDR1 reads MGHRA; CDR2 reads YSYEKL. With 3 bases removed from V and 6 bases from J, the gap between germline ends came to 15 bases. The CDR3 spells CASSHSAESFNEQFF. The CDR3, as DNA: TGCGCCAGCAGCCACTCGGCGGAGAGTTTCAATGAGCAGTTCTTC.

This clonotype was counted between two and nine times. V usage is TRBV14 and J usage is TRBJ2-7; tentatively, D is TRBD2 (5 bases). Germline values: CDR1 SGHDN, CDR2 FVKESK. The CDR3 runs 17 residues. The V gene lost 2 bases and the J gene lost 4 bases, with 21 bases spanning the gap. The CDR3 is CASSQPTWLAPGYEQYF. CDR3 nucleotide sequence: TGTGCCAGCAGCCAACCTACCTGGCTAGCTCCAGGATACGAGCAGTACTTC.